The rows below give T cell receptor beta chains drawn from one sample of a study of blood T cell repertoires in COVID-19. TCRdb's copy holds only in-frame clones and misses some; the assay was immunoSEQ multiplex PCR. This sample has about 30,000 clones, with nearly 90% found just once. The sequencing sample was made of peripheral blood. The receptors shown here come from a human donor in a cohort sampled during active COVID-19. Each CDR3 is given with its conserved first and last residue. Each record gives: CDR3 protein, J gene, V gene.

CDR3 protein: CASSYGLAGGGGEQFF
J gene: TRBJ2-1
V gene: TRBV6-5

CDR3 protein: CASSLRGGTDTQYF
J gene: TRBJ2-3
V gene: TRBV19

CDR3 protein: CASSRGQGASTDTQYF
J gene: TRBJ2-3
V gene: TRBV5-1

CDR3 protein: CASSWTGTQETQYF
J gene: TRBJ2-5
V gene: TRBV2

CDR3 protein: CASSQDPGGRGGYTF
J gene: TRBJ1-2
V gene: TRBV4-1

CDR3 protein: CAISEGTSGRGNEQFF
J gene: TRBJ2-1
V gene: TRBV10-3

CDR3 protein: CASSLGVSPDTQYF
J gene: TRBJ2-3
V gene: TRBV11-2

CDR3 protein: CASSSQVVGSFF
J gene: TRBJ1-1
V gene: TRBV2

CDR3 protein: CASSLEVTSYNEQFF
J gene: TRBJ2-1
V gene: TRBV5-4

CDR3 protein: CASSLGTVGDIQYF
J gene: TRBJ2-4
V gene: TRBV7-9

CDR3 protein: CASSLGGFGGIRDTQYF
J gene: TRBJ2-3
V gene: TRBV2

CDR3 protein: CASIRGSKTDTQYF
J gene: TRBJ2-3
V gene: TRBV6-5

CDR3 protein: CASSWGAGNTIYF
J gene: TRBJ1-3
V gene: TRBV5-1

CDR3 protein: CASTGGYEQYF
J gene: TRBJ2-7
V gene: TRBV11-1

CDR3 protein: CATGALGGRSTEAFF
J gene: TRBJ1-1
V gene: TRBV2

CDR3 protein: CASSNSGSSYNEQFF
J gene: TRBJ2-1
V gene: TRBV5-1

CDR3 protein: CASTLTSGTDTQYF
J gene: TRBJ2-3
V gene: TRBV6-6

CDR3 protein: CASRIGGDQETQYF
J gene: TRBJ2-5
V gene: TRBV28

CDR3 protein: CASSPSFSGDTQYF
J gene: TRBJ2-3
V gene: TRBV3-1/TRBV3-2

CDR3 protein: CASSAGYEQYF
J gene: TRBJ2-7
V gene: TRBV6-5

CDR3 protein: CASSQAQGGEQYF
J gene: TRBJ2-7
V gene: TRBV3-1/TRBV3-2

CDR3 protein: CASSAQSGAGVFEQYF
J gene: TRBJ2-7
V gene: TRBV9

CDR3 protein: CASSLGGLGFATEAFF
J gene: TRBJ1-1
V gene: TRBV7-2

CDR3 protein: CASSPGTSGGQNTGELFF
J gene: TRBJ2-2
V gene: TRBV7-6

CDR3 protein: CATRLAGVSTDTQYF
J gene: TRBJ2-3
V gene: TRBV2

CDR3 protein: CASSFGTSGTGELFF
J gene: TRBJ2-2
V gene: TRBV11-3

CDR3 protein: CASSYSGGVYGYTF
J gene: TRBJ1-2
V gene: TRBV6-5

CDR3 protein: CASSIVGTGRVGELFF
J gene: TRBJ2-2
V gene: TRBV19

CDR3 protein: CASSLTGLSPYNEQFF
J gene: TRBJ2-1
V gene: TRBV5-1

CDR3 protein: CATRRQGGFGNEQFF
J gene: TRBJ2-1
V gene: TRBV10-3

CDR3 protein: CASSRNSGAGDTQYF
J gene: TRBJ2-3
V gene: TRBV5-4

CDR3 protein: CASSYSRTDKETQYF
J gene: TRBJ2-5
V gene: TRBV6-6

CDR3 protein: CASGPVHWERKDTQYF
J gene: TRBJ2-3
V gene: TRBV12-5

CDR3 protein: CASRRTGNYGYTF
J gene: TRBJ1-2
V gene: TRBV5-1

CDR3 protein: CASSQAWAAGGNQPQHF
J gene: TRBJ1-5
V gene: TRBV4-2

CDR3 protein: CASSIPRRANEKLFF
J gene: TRBJ1-4
V gene: TRBV19

CDR3 protein: CASSLGTGIGYTF
J gene: TRBJ1-2
V gene: TRBV7-3

CDR3 protein: CASSVSGDRQAWSRGYTF
J gene: TRBJ1-2
V gene: TRBV5-5

CDR3 protein: CASLFLRQGALGYTF
J gene: TRBJ1-2
V gene: TRBV6-5

CDR3 protein: CASCQVHNQPQHF
J gene: TRBJ1-5
V gene: TRBV6-5

CDR3 protein: CASSSDSFMNTEAFF
J gene: TRBJ1-1
V gene: TRBV5-8

CDR3 protein: CASSERASGNTDTQYF
J gene: TRBJ2-3
V gene: TRBV2

CDR3 protein: CASSDRGGTGNGYTF
J gene: TRBJ1-2
V gene: TRBV2

CDR3 protein: CASSRDINTEAFF
J gene: TRBJ1-1
V gene: TRBV3-1/TRBV3-2

CDR3 protein: CASSEPGDGGTGELFF
J gene: TRBJ2-2
V gene: TRBV10-1

CDR3 protein: CASSVAGVVSGELFF
J gene: TRBJ2-2
V gene: TRBV9

CDR3 protein: CASSLRGGSGLQETQYF
J gene: TRBJ2-5
V gene: TRBV28

CDR3 protein: CASSLTGTGELFF
J gene: TRBJ2-2
V gene: TRBV5-6

CDR3 protein: CATGTGNTGELFF
J gene: TRBJ2-2
V gene: TRBV12-3/TRBV12-4

CDR3 protein: CASIPGTGKTEAFF
J gene: TRBJ1-1
V gene: TRBV19

CDR3 protein: CASTGTGGSNQPQHF
J gene: TRBJ1-5
V gene: TRBV2

CDR3 protein: CASRTGRSTEAFF
J gene: TRBJ1-1
V gene: TRBV6-5

CDR3 protein: CAISESGSWNEQFF
J gene: TRBJ2-1
V gene: TRBV10-3

CDR3 protein: CASSQAGRHNEQFF
J gene: TRBJ2-1
V gene: TRBV3-1/TRBV3-2

CDR3 protein: CASSGLAGRDTQYF
J gene: TRBJ2-3
V gene: TRBV2

CDR3 protein: CSASGGGPEYEQYF
J gene: TRBJ2-7
V gene: TRBV20-1

CDR3 protein: CASSGTSGVDAYEQYF
J gene: TRBJ2-7
V gene: TRBV7-8

CDR3 protein: CATSSTSGQRNSPLHF
J gene: TRBJ1-6
V gene: TRBV15

CDR3 protein: CASSIKQGAGDGYTF
J gene: TRBJ1-2
V gene: TRBV19

CDR3 protein: CASSLVTSGERKQFF
J gene: TRBJ2-1
V gene: TRBV5-1